Listed below are T cell receptor beta chains from one sample, sequenced in a study of T cell changes during pregnancy in multiple sclerosis. Profiling relied on immunoSEQ multiplex PCR, and the TCRdb table lists in-frame clones only, not all of them. The table lists roughly 88,000 clones, roughly 90% of them singletons. Here the sequenced sample was peripheral blood, taken in the first trimester of pregnancy. The receptor set was obtained from a female donor with multiple sclerosis, enrolled in a pregnancy study. Each CDR3 is given with its conserved first and last residue. D genes are given only for firm matches. Clone size is shown for a subset of rows, as once, few, many or a class of expanded clone.

D gene	J gene	clone size	V gene	CDR3 DNA	CDR3 protein
.	TRBJ1-1	.	TRBV29-1	TGCAGCGTTGGGGGAGGGCCCAACACTGAAGCTTTCTTT	CSVGGGPNTEAFF
.	TRBJ2-3	.	TRBV29-1	TGCAGCGTTGTTGAGGGTACAGATACGCAGTATTTT	CSVVEGTDTQYF
.	TRBJ1-1	.	TRBV6-5	TGTGCCAGCAGCCCGGGTATCAGTAAAGCTTTCTTT	CASSPGISKAFF
.	TRBJ1-2	.	TRBV18	TGTGCCAGCTCTCTAACCTCGGGGACAGGCTACACCTTC	CASSLTSGTGYTF
.	TRBJ1-3	.	TRBV12-2	TGTGCAAGTCGCTTAGTTACGGACAGGGAAAACACCATATATTTT	CASRLVTDRENTIYF
TRBD1	TRBJ1-5	.	TRBV5-6	TGTGCCAGCAGCTTGGGGACCTACAGGGGTCGTGGGAATCAGCCCCAGCATTTT	CASSLGTYRGRGNQPQHF
TRBD2	TRBJ2-4	.	TRBV11-2	TGTGCCAGCAGCTTAGATTCCAGCGGGAGGGGGGACATTCAGTACTTC	CASSLDSSGRGDIQYF
TRBD1	TRBJ2-1	.	TRBV5-1	TGCGCCAGCAGCTTCCAGGGGGCTAGCTACAATGAGCAGTTCTTC	CASSFQGASYNEQFF
.	TRBJ2-3	once	TRBV7-3	TGTGCCAGCAGCTTAACGTCATCAGGATCGAGTGCCACAGATACGCAGTATTTT	CASSLTSSGSSATDTQYF
TRBD2	TRBJ2-7	.	TRBV30	TGTGCCTGGAGGCCTATTCTAGCGGGAGCACACTACGAGCAGTACTTC	CAWRPILAGAHYEQYF
.	TRBJ2-3	.	TRBV7-2	TGTGCCAGCATAAAATCGGGAGCGGGTACAGATACGCAGTATTTT	CASIKSGAGTDTQYF
.	TRBJ1-2	.	TRBV4-1	TGCGCCAGCAGCCAAGATCCCCTATCCGCAGGGAAAAATGGCTACACCTTC	CASSQDPLSAGKNGYTF
.	TRBJ2-7	.	TRBV30	TGTGCCTGGGGCGGACTTGTCTACGAGCAGTACTTC	CAWGGLVYEQYF
.	TRBJ1-1	.	TRBV19	TGTGCCAGTAGTATAGAAACAGTCCTGAACACTGAAGCTTTCTTT	CASSIETVLNTEAFF
.	TRBJ2-1	.	TRBV6-5	TGTGCCAGCAGACCGGGACCCGGGGGCAATGAGCAGTTCTTC	CASRPGPGGNEQFF
.	TRBJ1-2	.	TRBV7-9	TGTGCCAGCAGCGGGTGGGGGCTGAAAAACTATGGCTACACCTTC	CASSGWGLKNYGYTF
TRBD2	TRBJ2-1	.	TRBV19	TGTGCCAGTAGTACACAAGCGGGAGGGATAAATGAGCAGTTCTTC	CASSTQAGGINEQFF
.	TRBJ1-5	.	TRBV6-5	TGTGCCAGCTCCCTGGGGGGGGGTAGCAATCAGCCCCAGCATTTT	CASSLGGGSNQPQHF
.	TRBJ2-2	.	TRBV4-2	TGTGCCAGCAGCCAAGAGGGACACGCGAACACCGGGGAGCTGTTTTTT	CASSQEGHANTGELFF
TRBD2	TRBJ2-7	.	TRBV27	TGTGCCAGCAGTTTCCTAGCGGGTGGCTACGAGCAGTACTTC	CASSFLAGGYEQYF
TRBD1	TRBJ1-2	.	TRBV30	TGTGCCTGGAGTGTACGAGGGGGCGATGGCTACACCTTC	CAWSVRGGDGYTF
.	TRBJ2-3	.	TRBV19	TGTGCCAGTAGCGCAGGGACTGGTACAGATACGCAGTATTTT	CASSAGTGTDTQYF
.	TRBJ2-7	.	TRBV5-8	TGTGCCAGCAGCTTGGGACAGTCATCCTTCGAGCAGTACTTC	CASSLGQSSFEQYF
TRBD2	TRBJ2-3	.	TRBV4-2	TGTGCCAGCAGCCCGTCGACTAGCGGGAGTAGCCCGTGGCTATATACGCAGTATTTT	CASSPSTSGSSPWLYTQYF
.	TRBJ1-5	.	TRBV7-6	TGTGCCACCTCCCCGAGGGAAAGGGTAGTAGGCAATCAGCCCCAGCATTTT	CATSPRERVVGNQPQHF
TRBD2	TRBJ2-1	.	TRBV6-4	TGTGCCAGCAGTGTAGGACTAGCGGGAGATGAGCAGTTCTTC	CASSVGLAGDEQFF
.	TRBJ2-5	.	TRBV27	TGTGCCAGCAGAACCCCGGGGGGCAGGGTGGAGACCCAGTACTTC	CASRTPGGRVETQYF
.	TRBJ2-6	.	TRBV4-2	TGTGCCAGCAGCCAAGACAACTCTGGGGCCAACGTCCTGACTTTC	CASSQDNSGANVLTF
TRBD1	TRBJ1-5	once	TRBV19	TGTGCCAGTAGTATCGGGACAGGGGGGGGTATTAGCAATCAGCCCCAGCATTTT	CASSIGTGGGISNQPQHF
TRBD2	TRBJ2-5	.	TRBV4-1	TGCGCCAGCAGCCAAGATTCGGTCCGACTAGCGGGAGGGGAGACCCAGTACTTC	CASSQDSVRLAGGETQYF
.	TRBJ2-1	.	TRBV5-4	TGTGCCAGCGGTGGTAGGAGCTCCTACAATGAGCAGTTCTTC	CASGGRSSYNEQFF
TRBD2	TRBJ2-7	.	TRBV7-8	TGTGCCAGCAGCTCCCTCCGGACTAGCGGGAGGGACACCTACGAGCAGTACTTC	CASSSLRTSGRDTYEQYF
.	TRBJ2-5	once	TRBV19	TGTGCCAGTAGTAAGAAGGAGGGGGCAGAGACCCAGTACTTC	CASSKKEGAETQYF
TRBD1	TRBJ1-1	.	TRBV30	TGTGCCTGGAGTCAACAGGGGGCGGGTGAAGCTTTCTTT	CAWSQQGAGEAFF
TRBD2	TRBJ2-1	once	TRBV7-2	TGTGCCAGCAGCTGGAAGACTAGCGACAATGAGCAGTTCTTC	CASSWKTSDNEQFF
.	TRBJ2-5	once	TRBV7-8	TGTGCCAGCAGCTCCAACACCGGGAGCGGAGAGACCCAGTACTTC	CASSSNTGSGETQYF
.	TRBJ1-2	few	TRBV2	TGTGCCAGCAGGGGCCGACCTAACTATGGCTACACCTTC	CASRGRPNYGYTF
.	TRBJ1-2	.	TRBV30	TGTGCCTGGTGGGTGTTTGAGCGAGGCTACACCTTC	CAWWVFERGYTF
TRBD1	TRBJ1-5	.	TRBV30	TGTGCCTGGAGTGTAGGACAGGGAAGGGGGTCTGTTCAGCCCCAGCATTTT	CAWSVGQGRGSVQPQHF
TRBD2	TRBJ2-7	.	TRBV7-6	TGTGCCAGCAGCCAGGGACTAGCGGGCTACGAGCAGTACTTC	CASSQGLAGYEQYF
TRBD1	TRBJ2-3	.	TRBV9	TGTGCCAGCAGCGCCAGCTCGGGGACAGGGATCACAGATACGCAGTATTTT	CASSASSGTGITDTQYF
TRBD1	TRBJ1-2	.	TRBV9	TGTGCCAGCAGCGTAGAACAGGGGGCGATCTATGGCTACACCTTC	CASSVEQGAIYGYTF
.	TRBJ2-1	.	TRBV5-4	TGTGCCAGCAGCTGGGGTAGCGCCCGGGGTGACAATGAGCAGTTCTTC	CASSWGSARGDNEQFF
.	TRBJ2-1	.	TRBV30	TGTGCCTGGAGTGTACTGGGGAGCCCGTTCTTC	CAWSVLGSPFF
TRBD2	TRBJ2-7	.	TRBV27	TGTGCCAGCAGTTTAAAAGCGGGAGCGTACGAGCAGTACTTC	CASSLKAGAYEQYF
.	TRBJ2-7	once	TRBV28	TGTGCCAGCAGTTGGAGTTGGGGCCTGGGCTACGAGCAGTACTTC	CASSWSWGLGYEQYF
.	TRBJ2-1	.	TRBV11-2	TGTGCCAGCAGCCCATACTTCGGGCGGGTAAGCTCCTACAATGAGCAGTTCTTC	CASSPYFGRVSSYNEQFF
.	TRBJ1-1	.	TRBV25-1	TGTGCCAGCAGTGAATCCGTCCGCAGGGGAGTAAGCGACACTGAAGCTTTCTTT	CASSESVRRGVSDTEAFF
TRBD2	TRBJ2-1	.	TRBV7-2	TGTGCCAGCAGCTTTAGCGGGAGGGCCCTCAATGAGCAGTTCTTC	CASSFSGRALNEQFF
.	TRBJ1-1	.	TRBV27	TGTGCCAGCAAACGACCAGGAGGGAACACTGAAGCTTTCTTT	CASKRPGGNTEAFF
TRBD1	TRBJ1-1	.	TRBV28	TGTGCCAGCAGTTCGCCCATGGGTTCAGGGGGCACTGAAGCTTTCTTT	CASSSPMGSGGTEAFF